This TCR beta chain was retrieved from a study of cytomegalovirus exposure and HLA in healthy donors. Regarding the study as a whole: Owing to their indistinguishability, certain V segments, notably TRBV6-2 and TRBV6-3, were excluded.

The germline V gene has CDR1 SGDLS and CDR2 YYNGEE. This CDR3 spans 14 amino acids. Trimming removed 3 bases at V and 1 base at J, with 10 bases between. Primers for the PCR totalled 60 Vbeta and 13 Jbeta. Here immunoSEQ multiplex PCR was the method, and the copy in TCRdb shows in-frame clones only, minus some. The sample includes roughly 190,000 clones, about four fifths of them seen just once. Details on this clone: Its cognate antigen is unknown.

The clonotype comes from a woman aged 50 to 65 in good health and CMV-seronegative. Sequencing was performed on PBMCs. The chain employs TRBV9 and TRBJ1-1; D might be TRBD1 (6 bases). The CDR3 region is CASSESQGNTEAFF. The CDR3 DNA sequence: TGTGCCAGCAGCGAGTCACAGGGGAACACTGAAGCTTTCTTT.